This T cell receptor beta chain was observed in a study of T cells expressing NK-cell markers. Study at large: Sorted T-cell subsets CD3+CD56+NKG2C+, CD3+CD56+NKG2C- and CD3+CD56-NKG2C+ were TCR beta-sequenced. Just one sequenced donor of eight was HCMV-seronegative, while seven were seropositive.

Comment on this clonotype: Its antigen remains unidentified.

The authors generated TCR beta cDNA through 5'RACE template switching with UMIs. TCRdb re-called the 5' RACE reads, yielding one record per CDR3 amino acid sequence without DNA. The table counts about 550,000 distinct CDR3 sequences; approximately 3.6% lies in the top ten. Regarding the study as a whole: Dominance of the CD3+CD56-NKG2C+ fraction by these clonotypes also held in a handful of donors.

The CDR3 length is 15 residues. J is TRBJ1-2 and V is TRBV12-3 or TRBV12-4; TCRdb proposes TRBD1, but this gene call is untestable without DNA. This receptor was obtained from a man aged 18 to 29 in good health. The sequenced sample consisted of blood T cells: a sorted CD56 or NKG2C T cell subset, CD4+ or CD8+ T cells, or bulk PBMC T cells (not recorded which). This chain's CDR3 is CASSNIRQGGYGYTF.